These 22 T cell receptor beta chains share one sample of origin, sequenced in a study of CD8 T cells in Susac syndrome. About 0.45 to 1 ug RNA was reverse transcribed with random hexamers. From the immunoSEQ multiplex PCR reads, TCRdb called clonotypes with MiXCR, one entry per CDR3 protein. The table shows around 170,000 distinct CDR3 sequences, with approximately 95% occurring only once. Sequencing was performed on CD8+ T cells from PBMCs. Receptors originate from a human donor with Susac syndrome.

The chain joins TRBV5-6 to TRBJ2-7; tentatively, D is TRBD1 or TRBD2 (6 bases each). Per the germline V gene, CDR1 is SGHDT and CDR2 is YYEEEE. V was cut by 4 bases and J by 3 bases, with 17 bases left in between. This CDR3 has 15 residues. CDR3 in DNA: TGTGCCAGCAGCCTGGGGGGCCTTTGGGACTACGAGCAGTACTTC. Translation gives CASSLGGLWDYEQYF.

This rearrangement joins TRBV5-1 to TRBJ2-3; TRBD1 agrees at 11 bases. This CDR3 is 16 amino acids long. Trimming at V came to 4 bases and at J to 5 bases, leaving 9 bases not matched to a gene. CDR1 and CDR2 (germline): SGHRS, YFSETQ. CDR3 region: CASSRGGQGARDTQYF. The CDR3 DNA reads as TGCGCCAGCAGCCGAGGAGGACAGGGGGCTAGAGATACGCAGTATTTT.

This clonotype was observed a single time. V usage is TRBV9 and J usage is TRBJ2-1; TRBD2 matches 10 bases. This CDR3 has 13 amino acids. J gave up 8 bases and V 1 base, and 0 bases lay outside the gene matches. Germline CDR1 SGDLS, CDR2 YYNGEE. CDR3 DNA: TGTGCCAGCAGCGTAACTAGCGGGGATGAGCAGTTCTTC. Protein: CASSVTSGDEQFF.

A single count supports this clonotype. The chain is built from TRBV6-2 or TRBV6-3 and TRBJ2-1; 10 nucleotides agree with TRBD2. The CDR3 consists of 16 residues. Germline loops: CDR1 MNHEY, CDR2 SVGEGT. The trim removed 4 bases at V and 5 bases at J, leaving 8 bases unmatched. Here the CDR3 reads CASSSLAGGLNNEQFF. The CDR3 coding sequence is TGTGCCAGCAGTTCATTAGCGGGAGGACTTAACAATGAGCAGTTCTTC.

The gene calls are TRBV11-2 and TRBJ1-4; tentative D call: TRBD1 (5 bases). The CDR3 runs 16 residues. Per germline, CDR1 SGHAT and CDR2 FQNNGV. The V gene lost 4 bases and the J gene lost 8 bases, with 20 bases spanning the gap. The CDR3 loop reads CASSSQNRLSGEKLFF. In nucleotides, the CDR3 is TGTGCCAGCAGCTCCCAAAACAGGCTTAGTGGGGAAAAACTGTTTTTT.

CDR3 region: CSARGSGIYNEQFF. Written as DNA, the CDR3 is TGCAGTGCTAGAGGAAGCGGGATCTACAATGAGCAGTTCTTC. V usage is TRBV20-1 and J usage is TRBJ2-1, with 7 nucleotides matching TRBD2. The length of the CDR3 is 14 residues. J lost 3 bases, V lost 1 base, and 3 bases had no gene match. Germline V gene sequence: CDR1 DFQATT, CDR2 SNEGSKA (reference sequence).

The rearrangement joins TRBV11-2 to TRBJ2-3; D unclear. Germline lookup yields CDR1 SGHAT and CDR2 FQNNGV. The CDR3 is 13 amino acids. The V and J ends lost 6 bases and 2 bases respectively, with 9 bases between them. The CDR3 spells CASSPTNTDTQYF. CDR3 bases: TGTGCCAGCAGTCCTACCAACACAGATACGCAGTATTTT.

The chain employs TRBV24-1 and TRBJ1-5, with TRBD1 identical over 8 bases. CDR3 length equals 16 residues. V shed 4 bases, J shed 4 bases, and the junction held 8 bases outside the gene matches. CDR1 and CDR2 (germline): KGHDR, SFDVKD. In nucleotides, the CDR3 is TGTGCCACCAGTGACTCTGACAGGGGCTTTAATCAGCCCCAGCATTTT. It is translated as CATSDSDRGFNQPQHF.

The chain carries TRBV30 and TRBJ1-1; TRBD1 is a possible D gene (5 bases). The CDR3 runs to 12 residues. Per the germline V gene, CDR1 is GTSNPN and CDR2 is SVGIG (reference sequence). With 4 bases removed from V and 0 bases from J, the gap between germline ends came to 6 bases. The CDR3 sequence is CAWKGLNTEAFF. The CDR3 DNA reads as TGTGCCTGGAAGGGGCTGAACACTGAAGCTTTCTTT.

The genes are TRBV6-5 and TRBJ2-1; 8 bases line up with TRBD2. The CDR3 contains 15 residues. Germline CDR1 and CDR2: MNHEY and SVGAGI. V shed 7 bases and J 8 bases; nucleotides not matched to a gene: 13. The DNA of the CDR3 is TGTGCCAGCACCCTTATGGCGGGGGGAAATTATGAGCAGTTCTTC. It codes for CASTLMAGGNYEQFF.

This clonotype has a single count. J is TRBJ2-3 and V is TRBV20-1, with 8 bases aligning to TRBD2. CDR1 and CDR2 (germline): DFQATT, SNEGSKA (reference sequence). The V segment lost 5 bases and the J segment 0 bases; nucleotides outside the gene matches: 7. The length of the CDR3 is 15 residues. This chain's CDR3 is CSAGLIAGSTDTQYF. The CDR3 DNA sequence: TGCAGTGCTGGCCTAATAGCGGGGAGCACAGATACGCAGTATTTT.

The V call is TRBV6-2 or TRBV6-3, the J call TRBJ2-2, with 12 bases aligning to TRBD2. The CDR3 has 17 residues. V shed 2 bases and J 4 bases; nucleotides not matched to a gene: 5. CDR1 is MNHEY, CDR2 SVGEGT, per germline. The CDR3 here is CASSYPGTSGLTGELFF. In nucleotides, the CDR3 is TGTGCCAGCAGTTACCCCGGGACTAGCGGGCTCACCGGGGAGCTGTTTTTT.

This clonotype has only one observation. The chain recombines TRBV5-1 with TRBJ1-1, with TRBD1 identical over 10 bases. Germline V gives CDR1 SGHRS, CDR2 YFSETQ. The junction had 8 bases not matched to a gene; V was cut back by 4 bases and J by 8 bases. This CDR3 is built from 14 residues. CDR3 bases: TGCGCCAGCAGCCCCGGGACAGGGGTGGAGGAAGCTTTCTTT. Translated, it gives CASSPGTGVEEAFF.

The chain links TRBV11-2 to TRBJ2-3, with unresolved D. V was trimmed by 8 bases and J by 5 bases, leaving 11 bases between them. This CDR3 has 12 amino acids. Germline V gene data show CDR1 as SGHAT and CDR2 as FQNNGV. CDR3 residues: CASRLPLDTQYF. In DNA, the CDR3 is TGTGCCAGCCGGCTCCCTTTAGATACGCAGTATTTT.

In DNA, the CDR3 is TGCAGTGCTTCGGACAGTTACGAGCAGTACTTC. Encoded protein: CSASDSYEQYF. V is TRBV20-1 and J is TRBJ2-7; possible D gene TRBD1, 6 bases. The CDR3 spans 11 residues. Trimming removed 5 bases from V and 4 bases from J, with 9 bases in between. Germline V gene lookup returns CDR1 DFQATT and CDR2 SNEGSKA (reference sequence).

V gene TRBV12-3 or TRBV12-4 combines with J gene TRBJ1-1; the D gene is possibly TRBD1 (5 bases). CDR3 size: 14 residues. Trimming took 6 bases from V and 0 from J, leaving 11 bases between them. The CDR3 DNA reads as TGTGCCAGCAGCCCAGTAGGGGTGAACACTGAAGCTTTCTTT. It codes for CASSPVGVNTEAFF.

The chain joins TRBV6-1 to TRBJ1-5; TRBD1 matches 9 bases. V lost 5 bases and J lost 5; bases outside the gene matches: 4. The CDR3 is 14 amino acids. CDR1 is MNHNS and CDR2 is SASEGT in the germline V gene. Written as DNA, the CDR3 is TGTGCCAGCAGTATGGACAGGGGTTATCAGCCCCAGCATTTT. It translates to CASSMDRGYQPQHF.

This clonotype was found once. The chain recombines TRBV13 with TRBJ2-1; 7 bases are a match to TRBD2. The V gene end was trimmed by 4 bases and the J gene end by 0 bases; junction bases not matched to a gene: 6. CDR3 size: 16 residues. From germline, CDR1 is PRHDT and CDR2 FYEKMQ (reference sequence). CDR3 bases: TGTGCCAGCAGCTCAGCGGGGACGAGCTCCTACAATGAGCAGTTCTTC. Its protein product is CASSSAGTSSYNEQFF.

The rearrangement joins TRBV20-1 to TRBJ2-7; TRBD2 agrees at 9 bases. Trimming took 3 bases from V and 4 from J; bases not matched to a gene: 4. The CDR3 consists of 13 residues. Germline V CDR1 and CDR2: DFQATT, SNEGSKA (reference sequence). Here the CDR3 reads CSASISGGYEQYF. The CDR3 DNA sequence: TGCAGTGCTAGTATCAGCGGGGGGTACGAGCAGTACTTC.

This chain uses TRBV5-4 with TRBJ2-3; the D gene is possibly TRBD2 (5 bases). V lost 1 base and J 5 bases, leaving 5 bases between the germline ends. Germline CDR1 reads SGHNT; CDR2 reads YYREEE (reference sequence). This CDR3 has 12 residues. The CDR3 nucleotides are TGTGCCAGCAGCTTGACTAGAGATACGCAGTATTTT. It specifies CASSLTRDTQYF.

The chain links TRBV12-3 or TRBV12-4 to TRBJ1-1; D is uncertain. The CDR3 is 14 amino acids. Trimming stripped 3 bases from V and 4 bases from J, with 12 bases between. CDR3 DNA: TGTGCCAGCAGTTTCTCGGGCTTGGGCACTGAAGCTTTCTTT. This encodes CASSFSGLGTEAFF.

CDR3 bases: TGTGCCAGTAGTATTGACAGGCTTAATCAGCCCCAGCATTTT. This translates into CASSIDRLNQPQHF. This rearrangement joins TRBV19 to TRBJ1-5; a possible D gene is TRBD1 (6 bases). The germline V gene encodes CDR1 LNHDA and CDR2 SQIVND (reference sequence). This CDR3 has 14 residues. The V and J ends lost 3 bases and 4 bases respectively, with 10 bases between them. Combining the CDR3 with reference TRBV19 and TRBJ1-5 gives the whole variable domain DGGITQSPKYLFRKEGQNVTLSCEQNLNHDAMYWYRQDPGQGLRLIYYSQIVNDFQKGDIAEGYSVSREKKESFPLTVTSAQKNPTAFYLCASSIDRLNQPQHFGDGTRLSIL.